This T cell receptor (beta chain) was identified in a study of a mutant IDH1 vaccine in newly diagnosed glioma. Turning to the study itself: Of treated patients, 62.5% were men and roughly 40% women, averaging around 40 years. Patients got radiotherapy, temozolomide, or both beforehand, and most got both. Study conclusions and caveats: Vaccination induced immune responses in about 93% of patients.

A note on this clone: What it binds is not known.

Here immunoSEQ multiplex PCR was the method, and the copy in TCRdb shows in-frame clones only, minus some. The data show about 98,000 clones, with roughly 89% seen just once and roughly 0.58% held by the top ten. Time point meaning: baseline, week 1 (first vaccination visit). The treatment denotes: pre-vaccination baseline after standard-of-care therapy. Donors had new WHO grade 3 or 4 IDH1-mutant, ATRX-lost astrocytomas. The starting material was PBMCs, obtained from a glioma patient treated with radiotherapy, temozolomide or both. This receptor was taken from a woman in her forties or fifties with glioma.

The CDR3 loop is CASSLMHSSNEQFF. CDR3 coding DNA: TGTGCCAGCAGCTTAATGCACTCATCTAATGAGCAGTTCTTC. The gene calls are TRBV11-2 and TRBJ2-1; D is undetermined. The CDR3 runs to 14 residues. V was trimmed by 2 bases and J by 7 bases, leaving 12 bases between them. CDR1 and CDR2 (germline): SGHAT, FQNNGV. Full variable domain (remainder filled in from reference TRBV11-2 and TRBJ2-1): EAGVAQSPRYKIIEKRQSVAFWCNPISGHATLYWYQQILGQGPKLLIQFQNNGVVDDSQLPKDRFSAERLKGVDSTLKIQPAKLEDSAVYLCASSLMHSSNEQFFGPGTRLTVL.